One and the same sample provided the 2 T cell receptor beta chains below, sequenced in a study of T cell changes during pregnancy in multiple sclerosis. Generated by immunoSEQ multiplex PCR, the TCRdb table keeps only in-frame clones and is missing some. The sample carries approximately 52,000 clones, approximately 92% recorded once. Sequencing used CD4+ T cells from peripheral blood mononuclear cells, obtained in the third trimester of pregnancy. Source of these receptors: a female donor with multiple sclerosis, enrolled in a pregnancy study.

This clone is a singleton in its sample. This chain connects TRBV18 to TRBJ2-5, with TRBD2 matching 9 bases. CDR1 and CDR2 (germline): KGHSH, LQKENI. The CDR3 totals 14 residues. Trimming cost V 3 bases and J 5 bases; bases outside gene matches: 4. CDR3: CASSPTSGRETQYF. CDR3 sequence (DNA): TGTGCCAGCTCACCGACAAGCGGGAGGGAGACCCAGTACTTC.

The CDR3 reads CASSEAPQASYNEQFF. The DNA of the CDR3 is TGTGCCAGCAGCGAGGCCCCTCAGGCCTCCTACAATGAGCAGTTCTTC. This sequence joins TRBV9 and TRBJ2-1; D is unclear. Trimming shortened V by 3 bases and J by 0 bases, and 13 bases separated the two germline ends. The CDR3 covers 16 residues. Germline V gives CDR1 SGDLS, CDR2 YYNGEE.